Following are 6 T cell receptor beta chains from one sample sequenced in a study of T-cell memory formation after mild COVID-19. TCRdb re-called the 5' RACE reads through MiXCR, storing one row per CDR3 protein. The top ten clones hold around a fifth of a sample with hundreds of thousands of distinct CDR3 sequences, around a sixth of them seen once. Input material: PBMCs or a T cell subset sorted from them (not recorded which). Receptors originate from a man aged 18 to 29 who had mild COVID-19 (a few samples of this study predate the infection). Cell type and time point are not known.

This clonotype was detected a few times. The gene calls are TRBV19 and TRBJ1-1; 10 bases are shared with TRBD1. Unmatched junction bases numbered 6, after V lost 7 bases and J lost 4 bases. Germline values: CDR1 LNHDA, CDR2 SQIVND (reference sequence). This CDR3 comprises 14 residues. The CDR3 DNA sequence: TGTGCCAGTATCGGGACAGGGGCTGGCACTGAAGCTTTCTTT. Amino acid sequence: CASIGTGAGTEAFF. The full variable domain, in which reference TRBV19 and TRBJ1-1 provide the parts outside the CDR3, is DGGITQSPKYLFRKEGQNVTLSCEQNLNHDAMYWYRQDPGQGLRLIYYSQIVNDFQKGDIAEGYSVSREKKESFPLTVTSAQKNPTAFYLCASIGTGAGTEAFFGQGTRLTVV.

The chain couples TRBV7-9 to TRBJ2-3; D is perhaps TRBD2 (7 bases). The CDR3 is 14 residues long. Trimming left V 6 bases short and J 5 bases short, with 15 bases between. The germline CDR1 and CDR2 sequences are SEHNR and FQNEAQ (reference sequence). This CDR3 reads CASSPRGGLDTQYF. CDR3 DNA: TGTGCCAGCAGTCCAAGGGGGGGACTAGATACGCAGTATTTT. Together with reference TRBV7-9 and TRBJ2-3, the CDR3 gives the full variable domain: DTGVSQNPRHKITKRGQNVTFRCDPISEHNRLYWYRQTLGQGPEFLTYFQNEAQLEKSRLLSDRFSAERPKGSFSTLEIQRTEQGDSAMYLCASSPRGGLDTQYFGPGTRLTVL.

This clonotype came up a few times. This rearrangement joins TRBV28 to TRBJ1-1; 7 positions agree with TRBD1. V dropped 4 bases and J dropped 4; count of bases not matched to a gene: 12. The CDR3 contains 16 residues. Germline assignment: CDR1 MDHEN and CDR2 SYDVKM. Here the CDR3 reads CASSSLTGMGSTEAFF. The CDR3 DNA is TGTGCCAGCAGTTCCCTGACAGGGATGGGTAGCACTGAAGCTTTCTTT.

This clonotype was observed a few times. The chain joins TRBV7-9 to TRBJ1-4; tentative D call: TRBD1 (6 bases). Trimming took off 5 bases at V and 2 bases at J, with 12 bases between the two ends. This CDR3 comprises 15 residues. In germline, CDR1 is SEHNR, CDR2 FQNEAQ (reference sequence). CDR3 in DNA: TGTGCCAGCAGCGTAACAGGGTTCACTAATGAAAAACTGTTTTTT. Protein product: CASSVTGFTNEKLFF.

This chain uses TRBV7-9 with TRBJ1-4; tentatively, D is TRBD1 (5 bases). This CDR3 has 14 amino acids. Trimming took off 5 bases at V and 5 bases at J, with 12 bases between the two ends. CDR1 is SEHNR, CDR2 FQNEAQ, per germline (reference sequence). The CDR3 here is CASSAWGGNEKLFF. The CDR3 DNA sequence: TGTGCCAGCAGCGCGTGGGGGGGGAATGAAAAACTGTTTTTT.

This rearrangement joins TRBV7-3 to TRBJ2-1, with D perhaps TRBD1 (6 bases). The length of the CDR3 is 15 residues. V lost 7 bases and J 2 bases, leaving 15 bases between the germline ends. Per germline, CDR1 SGHTA and CDR2 FQGTGA. The CDR3 spells CASTKDSNTYNEQFF. The CDR3 coding sequence is TGTGCCAGCACCAAGGACAGTAATACCTACAATGAGCAGTTCTTC.